This TCR beta chain is from a study of blood T cell repertoires in COVID-19. Overall study: COVID-19 samples collected from the United States, Italy and Spain covered acute and convalescent phases. PBMCs, B-cell-depleted T cells, or T cells provided the cDNA or gDNA that made up the material.

The V end was cut by 7 bases, the J end by 5 bases, with 17 bases between. Germline V gene lookup returns CDR1 SNHLY and CDR2 FYNNEI. The CDR3 covers 14 residues. How the authors handled the data: Reference gene primer amplification gave nucleated cell count estimates. Libraries were prepared by immunoSEQ multiplex PCR; TCRdb keeps only in-frame clonotypes and omits some of them. V and J calls plus clone size are reproduced from that table; the DNA served to infer D and trimming. The data contain 55,000 to 75,000 clones, 79% of them singletons. Sequences were obtained from peripheral blood. This chain connects TRBV2 to TRBJ2-5, with D tentatively TRBD1 (6 bases). This TCR was sampled from a man aged 55 to 70 with acute or convalescent COVID-19. The chain's CDR3 is CASTGEGSWETQYF. The CDR3, as DNA: TGTGCCAGCACAGGGGAAGGGTCTTGGGAGACCCAGTACTTC.